A single count supports the clone carrying this TCR beta chain. No antigen is known for it. Clones were read by immunoSEQ multiplex PCR, and TCRdb kept only the in-frame ones, dropping some. The table lists more than 100,000 clones, about 89% of them singletons. The data belong to a study of T cells in localized non-small cell lung cancer. Overall study results and limits: In adjacent lung appeared a median around 60 of the top 100 tumor clones. Tumor showed lower T cell clonality than uninvolved adjacent lung, where it was highest. As only one tumor region underwent sequencing, heterogeneity remains possible. Elevated circulating T cell density in blood was associated with longer overall survival.

This CDR3 is 16 amino acids long. CDR1 and CDR2 from the germline V gene are SGHTA and FQGTGA. Deletions cut 1 base from V and 0 bases from J, with 9 bases between. The receptor comes from a female donor at least 60 years old with stage I lung adenocarcinoma. The specimen comprised peripheral blood, sampled before any cancer treatment. The chain is built from TRBV7-3 and TRBJ2-2; tentative D call: TRBD1 (6 bases). CDR3: CASSLISGANTGELFF. The CDR3 region has the DNA TGTGCCAGCAGCTTAATATCAGGGGCGAACACCGGGGAGCTGTTTTTT. Full variable domain (missing parts from reference TRBV7-3 and TRBJ2-2): GAGVSQTPSNKVTEKGKYVELRCDPISGHTALYWYRQSLGQGPEFLIYFQGTGAADDSGLPNDRFFAVRPEGSVSTLKIQRTERGDSAVYLCASSLISGANTGELFFGEGSRLTVL.